One sample yielded the 5 T cell receptor beta chains listed below, sequenced in a study of blood T cell repertoires in COVID-19. Using immunoSEQ multiplex PCR, the repertoire was profiled, and TCRdb retains in-frame clones only, with some absent. The sample contains more than 85,000 clones, 85% to 95% of which appear only once. Sequenced material: peripheral blood. Every receptor here comes from a man aged 55 to 69 with acute or convalescent COVID-19.

The V and J genes are TRBV19 and TRBJ1-5; 9 bases align to TRBD1. J lost 2 bases, V lost 6 bases, and 5 bases had no gene match. CDR1 and CDR2 from the germline V gene are LNHDA and SQIVND (reference sequence). This CDR3 contains 15 residues. Here the CDR3 DNA reads TGTGCCAGTAGCCACAGACAGGGGGGCAATCAGCCCCAGCATTTT. It specifies CASSHRQGGNQPQHF.

Worth noting for this clone: The junction and the germline gene differ at one end; a read error may be behind it. The V and J genes are TRBV29-1 and TRBJ2-3, with a tentative D call TRBD2 (7 bases). This CDR3 is built from 13 residues. Germline assignment: CDR1 SQVTM and CDR2 ANQGSEA. Here the CDR3 reads CSVDGGATSRRAF. The DNA for the CDR3 is TGCAGCGTTGATGGGGGGGCGACATCGAGGAGGGCATTT.

DNA for the CDR3: TGTGCCAGCAGTTATTGGGGACTGACCTACGAGCAGTACTTC. This sequence encodes CASSYWGLTYEQYF. The chain employs TRBV6-2 or TRBV6-3 and TRBJ2-7, with a tentative D call TRBD2 (6 bases). Germline V gene lookup returns CDR1 MNHEY and CDR2 SVGEGT. Between the trimmed V and J ends, which lost 3 bases and 2 bases, there was a span of 11 bases. This CDR3 has 14 amino acids.

The rearrangement uses TRBV5-6 and TRBJ2-7; possibly TRBD2 for D (5 bases). Trimming cost V 3 bases and J 4 bases, with 11 bases left between them. The germline gives CDR1 SGHDT, CDR2 YYEEEE. The CDR3 has 13 amino acids. CDR3 DNA sequence: TGTGCCAGCAGCTCCCCGGACTTATACGAGCAGTACTTC. It is translated as CASSSPDLYEQYF.

CDR3 region: CASSITSGSGDIQYF. The DNA for the CDR3 is TGTGCCAGTAGTATTACTAGCGGGAGTGGAGACATTCAGTACTTC. This sequence joins TRBV19 and TRBJ2-4; 11 bases agree with TRBD2. With 3 bases clipped from V and 8 bases from J, the junction kept 6 bases outside the gene matches. The CDR3 has 15 residues. CDR1 LNHDA and CDR2 SQIVND come from the germline V gene (reference sequence).